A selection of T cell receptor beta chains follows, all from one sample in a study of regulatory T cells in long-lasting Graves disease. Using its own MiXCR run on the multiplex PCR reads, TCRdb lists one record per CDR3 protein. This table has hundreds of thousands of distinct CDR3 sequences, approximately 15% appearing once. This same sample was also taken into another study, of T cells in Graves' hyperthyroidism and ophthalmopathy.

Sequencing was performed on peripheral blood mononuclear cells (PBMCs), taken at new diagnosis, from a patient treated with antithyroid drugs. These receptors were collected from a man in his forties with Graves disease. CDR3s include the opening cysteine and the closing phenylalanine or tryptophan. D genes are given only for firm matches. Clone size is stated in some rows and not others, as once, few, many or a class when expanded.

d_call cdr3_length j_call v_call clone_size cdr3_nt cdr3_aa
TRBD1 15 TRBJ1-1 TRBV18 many TGTGCCAGCTCACCACGGGACAGGGTTAGCACTGAAGCTTTCTTT CASSPRDRVSTEAFF
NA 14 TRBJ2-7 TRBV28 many TGTGCCAGCAGTTTAGCGCCCGGACTCTACGAGCAGTACTTC CASSLAPGLYEQYF
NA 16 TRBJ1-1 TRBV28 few TGTGCCAGCACCTCCGCTCGGGTCCAGTGGAACACTGAAGCTTTCTTT CASTSARVQWNTEAFF
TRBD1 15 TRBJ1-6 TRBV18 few TGTGCCAGCTCCCCTACCGAGGGGGCTGAGTCACCCCTCCACTTT CASSPTEGAESPLHF
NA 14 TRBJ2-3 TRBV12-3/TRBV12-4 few TGTGCCAGCAGTTTAGGGGGCGTTAAAGATACGCAGTATTTT CASSLGGVKDTQYF
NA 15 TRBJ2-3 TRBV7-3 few TGTGCCAGCAGCTTAGGAGGGGGGAGGGCAGATACGCAGTATTTT CASSLGGGRADTQYF
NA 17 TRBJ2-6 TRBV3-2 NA TGTGCCAGCAGCCCGACGGGGGGACTCTCTGGGGCCAACGTCCTGACTTTC CASSPTGGLSGANVLTF
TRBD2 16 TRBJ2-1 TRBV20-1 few TGCAGTGCTAGAACACCTAGCGGGGGCGCCTACAATGAGCAGTTCTTC CSARTPSGGAYNEQFF
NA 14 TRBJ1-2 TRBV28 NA TGTGCCAGCAGTTTTGGGACCACGCTAAGGAGAAACACCTTC CASSFGTTLRRNTF
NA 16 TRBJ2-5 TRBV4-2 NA TGTGCCAGCAGCCAAGATTGGAGTGGGGCACAAGGGACCCAGTACTTC CASSQDWSGAQGTQYF
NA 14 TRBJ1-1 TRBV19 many TGTGCCAGTAGTATGATGGGTTTTGACACTGAAGCTTTCTTT CASSMMGFDTEAFF
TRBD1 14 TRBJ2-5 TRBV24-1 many TGTGCCACCAGTGAGCAGGGGGCGGAGGAGACCCAGTACTTC CATSEQGAEETQYF
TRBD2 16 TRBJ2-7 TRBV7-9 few TGTGCCAGCCAACCCCCTTGGGGGGGTGGAATGGACGAGCAGTACTTC CASQPPWGGGMDEQYF